This T cell receptor (beta chain) was documented in a study of cytomegalovirus exposure and HLA in healthy donors. About the study: T cells numbering around 180 million yielded roughly 120 million unique TCR beta sequences in an earlier analysis. Study-level points and caveats: Some public TCRs appeared in many individuals, while most sequences were rare.

The CDR3 is 14 amino acids. Germline V CDR1 and CDR2: SEHNR, FQNEAQ (reference sequence). 60 Vbeta and 13 Jbeta primers were used in PCR. Produced via immunoSEQ multiplex PCR; TCRdb's table is partial and in-frame only. The sample carries under 200,000 clones, around 84% recorded once. This clone was recorded only once. The target antigen is unknown. An end of the junction does not agree with germline; a read error may underlie this. The rearrangement uses TRBV7-9 and TRBJ2-4; D is unclear. The clonotype was recovered from a male donor in good health and CMV-seropositive. Sequencing was performed on PBMCs. DNA for the CDR3: TGTTCCAGCAGCCACTCAGGTGCCAAAAACATTCAGTACTTC. It translates to CSSSHSGAKNIQYF.